One T cell receptor (beta chain) is described in this entry. This sample is drawn from a study of T-cell reconstitution after alpha-beta-depleted transplantation in children. The authors prepared the TCRbeta library with unique molecular identifiers. MiXCR was run by TCRdb on the PCR reads, yielding one entry per CDR3 protein. Of approximately 500,000 distinct CDR3 sequences listed, roughly 27% are singletons. This CDR3 is 16 amino acids long. Germline assignment: CDR1 SGHDT and CDR2 YYEEEE. V shed 0 bases and J 10 bases; nucleotides not matched to a gene: 11. The TCR was taken from a boy under two years old with Wiskott-Aldrich syndrome, due to receive a stem cell transplant. This sample comprised PBMCs, obtained before TCRalphabeta/CD19-depleted stem cell transplant. This rearrangement joins TRBV5-6 to TRBJ2-1; the match to TRBD2 covers 9 bases. For the CDR3, the DNA is TGTGCCAGCAGCTTGGTAGGTAGCGGGAGCGTGGGGGAGCAGTTCTTC. Encoded protein: CASSLVGSGSVGEQFF.